The following is a T cell receptor beta chain sequence with its context. What it recognizes is unknown. Libraries were prepared by immunoSEQ multiplex PCR; TCRdb keeps only in-frame clonotypes and omits some of them. The data show about 54,000 clones, with 75% to 85% seen just once and more than 5.5% held by the top ten. Indicated time point: week 23, last vaccination. Every vaccination contained 300 ug of the mutant IDH1 20-mer peptide and was paired with topical imiquimod. This sample stems from a study of a mutant IDH1 vaccine in newly diagnosed glioma. Study as a whole: Most patients had radiochemotherapy with temozolomide before enrollment; others had one alone.

Looked up from germline, CDR1 is SGHTS and CDR2 is YDEGEE. J gave up 4 bases and V 0 bases, and 2 bases lay outside the gene matches. This CDR3 spans 15 amino acids. V gene TRBV5-8 combines with J gene TRBJ2-1, with 9 bases identical to TRBD2. The source of this sequence is a man aged 35 to 55 with glioma. This specimen was PBMCs, taken from a glioma patient whose treatment included an IDH1 peptide vaccine. The DNA of the CDR3 is TGTGCCAGCAGCTTGGGACTAGCGGCATACAATGAGCAGTTCTTC. Residues: CASSLGLAAYNEQFF.